The source of this TCR beta chain is a study of blood T cell repertoires in COVID-19. This CDR3 spans 16 amino acids. After removal of 8 bases from V and 0 bases from J, the junction contained 12 bases not matched to a gene. The germline V gene encodes CDR1 SEHNR and CDR2 FQNEAQ (reference sequence). The table came from immunoSEQ multiplex PCR; TCRdb's copy has only in-frame clones and leaves some out. The sample lists approximately 150,000 clones; 80% to 90% were seen once. The sequenced material came from peripheral blood. This chain joins TRBV7-9 and TRBJ2-5, with 7 positions matching TRBD1. This clonotype originated in a woman between 45 and 65 years old with active or convalescent COVID-19. CDR3: CASGRAGTANQETQYF. The DNA for the CDR3 is TGTGCCAGCGGCCGAGCCGGGACAGCAAACCAAGAGACCCAGTACTTC. The variable domain in full, completed from reference TRBV7-9 and TRBJ2-5, reads DTGVSQNPRHKITKRGQNVTFRCDPISEHNRLYWYRQTLGQGPEFLTYFQNEAQLEKSRLLSDRFSAERPKGSFSTLEIQRTEQGDSAMYLCASGRAGTANQETQYFGPGTRLLVL.